This T cell receptor (beta chain) is from a study of regulatory T cells in long-lasting Graves disease. Regarding time point: persistent/refractory GD, antithyroid drugs over 5 years with positive TRAb. From PBMCs, RNA was extracted and then used to make the TCR library. Doctors identified Graves' disease using the American Thyroid Association guidelines. In building TCR beta libraries, iRepertoire HTBI primers were used together with Arm-PCR of CDR3 regions. One entry per CDR3 protein results from TCRdb running MiXCR on the multiplex PCR reads. The data show 500,000 to 800,000 distinct CDR3 sequences, about 30% seen once. Study results and limitations: Study of thyroid tissue was not done, with only peripheral blood studied. Persistent Graves' patients possessed reduced TCR diversity relative to recently diagnosed ones.

Comments on this clonotype: Its target is unknown.

Trimming stripped 5 bases from V and 3 bases from J, with 20 bases between. The germline V gene has CDR1 LGHNA and CDR2 YNFKEQ. CDR3 size: 17 residues. The receptor's source is a female donor with Graves disease. The chain couples TRBV4-2 to TRBJ1-5; no reliable D call. The sequencing here drew on peripheral blood mononuclear cells (PBMCs), taken when the disease was refractory, from a patient treated with antithyroid drugs. In DNA form, the CDR3 reads TGTGCCAGCAGCGAGAGGGTCTCGGGTGACCTCAATCAGCCCCAGCATTTT. This encodes CASSERVSGDLNQPQHF.